These T cell receptor beta chains were read from a single sample in a study of blood T cell repertoires in COVID-19. Data came from immunoSEQ multiplex PCR; TCRdb stores just in-frame clones and leaves some out. The table shows about 39,000 clones, with approximately 93% occurring only once. Sequencing was carried out using peripheral blood. These receptors were taken from a man in his forties or fifties with active COVID-19. Each CDR3 is given with its conserved first and last residue. D genes are given only for firm matches. Some rows have no size entry. The others give once, few or many, or a class for an expanded clone.

>.|14|TRBD1|TRBV18|TRBJ1-5
TGTGCCAGCTCACCGGGACAGTTCAATCAGCCCCAGCATTTT
CASSPGQFNQPQHF
>once|13|TRBD1|TRBV18|TRBJ1-1
TGTGCCAGCTCACCGGACAGGGGAAGGTCAGCTTTCTTT
CASSPDRGRSAFF
>.|14|.|TRBV5-1|TRBJ2-7
TGCGCCAGCAGCTTGGCCGCAGGTAACTACGAGCAGTACTTC
CASSLAAGNYEQYF
>once|13|.|TRBV29-1|TRBJ2-5
TGCAGCGTTGCGGACAGCCACCAAGAGACCCAGTACTTC
CSVADSHQETQYF
>.|14|.|TRBV18|TRBJ2-1
TGTGCCAGCTCACCACTCGATACTAGTGGTGAGCAGTTCTTC
CASSPLDTSGEQFF
>.|16|TRBD2|TRBV27|TRBJ2-3
TGTGCCAGCAGTCCTGGGGCGGGACTAGGGGCAGATACGCAGTATTTT
CASSPGAGLGADTQYF
>once|17|TRBD1|TRBV5-6|TRBJ1-2
TGTGCCAGCAGCTTGGTAGGACAGGGGTCAGCTAACTATGGCTACACCTTC
CASSLVGQGSANYGYTF
>.|12|.|TRBV6-5|TRBJ1-2
TGTGCCAGCAGTTTGGGGGGGGATGGCTACACCTTC
CASSLGGDGYTF
>.|17|TRBD2|TRBV5-1|TRBJ2-2
TGCGCCAGCAGCTTGACTCCTAGCGGGGGACCCACCGGGGAGCTGTTTTTT
CASSLTPSGGPTGELFF
>.|13|.|TRBV19|TRBJ1-2
TGTGCCAGTAGTATTGGCCAGGGCCCTGGCTACACCTTC
CASSIGQGPGYTF
>.|13|TRBD1|TRBV2|TRBJ2-2
TGTGCCAGCAGTACAGGGGGGACCGGGGAGCTGTTTTTT
CASSTGGTGELFF
>.|13|TRBD2|TRBV3-1/TRBV3-2|TRBJ2-1
TGTGCCAGCAGCCAAGATTCGCTAGCGGGGCAGTTCTTC
CASSQDSLAGQFF
>.|13|TRBD1|TRBV5-1|TRBJ1-1
TGCGCCAGCACTGTGGGGACAGCGAATGAAGCTTTCTTT
CASTVGTANEAFF
>.|17|TRBD1|TRBV11-2|TRBJ1-2
TGTGCCAGCAGCTTAGGACGGGACAGGGGGCGGGTTTATGGCTACACCTTC
CASSLGRDRGRVYGYTF
>.|17|TRBD1|TRBV6-2/TRBV6-3|TRBJ1-4
TGTGCCAGCAGTCCATCACAGGGGGCTACAACTAATGAAAAACTGTTTTTT
CASSPSQGATTNEKLFF
>once|14|TRBD1|TRBV6-5|TRBJ1-1
TGTGCCAGCAGTTCCAGTCCGACAGGGGGGGAAGCTTTCTTT
CASSSSPTGGEAFF
>.|13|TRBD1|TRBV2|TRBJ1-2
TGTGCCAGCGAGGGGACAGGGGGATATGGCTACACCTTC
CASEGTGGYGYTF
>few|13|.|TRBV25-1|TRBJ1-2
TGTGCCAGCAGTCGACAGGTCGGTATAGGCTACACCTTC
CASSRQVGIGYTF
>.|14|.|TRBV18|TRBJ2-7
TGTGCCAGCTCACCATCGGGGGATCTCTACGAGCAGTACTTC
CASSPSGDLYEQYF
>.|13|TRBD1|TRBV5-1|TRBJ2-7
TGCGCCAGCAGCTTGGGGACAGGAGATGAGCAGTACTTC
CASSLGTGDEQYF
>.|20|TRBD1|TRBV18|TRBJ2-3
TGTGCCAGCTCACCACTGGCAATGTCGCCGGGACAGGGCAACACAGATACGCAGTATTTT
CASSPLAMSPGQGNTDTQYF
>.|15|.|TRBV6-5|TRBJ1-3
TGTGCCAGCAGTTACTATGACAATCCTGGAAACACCATATATTTT
CASSYYDNPGNTIYF
>.|16|.|TRBV4-3|TRBJ1-2
TGCGCCAGCAGCCATAACCTTCGGGGGTCTAACTATGGCTACACCTTC
CASSHNLRGSNYGYTF
>.|14|.|TRBV10-3|TRBJ1-5
TGTGCCATCAGTGAGTCGTCAGGGGATCAGCCCCAGCATTTT
CAISESSGDQPQHF
>.|14|.|TRBV5-4|TRBJ2-7
TGTGCCAGCAGCTCCGGGACAAGGGCCTACGAGCAGTACTTC
CASSSGTRAYEQYF
>.|17|TRBD2|TRBV9|TRBJ2-5
TGTGCCAGCAGCGTAGAAGGGACTAAGTGGGGTGGGGAGACCCAGTACTTC
CASSVEGTKWGGETQYF
>few|13|.|TRBV15|TRBJ1-2
TGTGCCACCAGCAGAGATGGCCTTTATGGCTACACCTTC
CATSRDGLYGYTF
>.|16|TRBD1|TRBV11-3|TRBJ2-3
TGTGCCAGCAGCCAGGGGGATGATCGAGCGTCAGATACGCAGTATTTT
CASSQGDDRASDTQYF
>.|16|TRBD2|TRBV15|TRBJ2-7
TGTGCCACCAGCAGCGTTAGCGGGAGGACCACCTACGAGCAGTACTTC
CATSSVSGRTTYEQYF
>few|14|.|TRBV7-8|TRBJ2-7
TGTGCCAGCAGCTTCAGGGCAAATTTGGGCGAGCAGTACTTC
CASSFRANLGEQYF
>few|13|.|TRBV7-9|TRBJ1-3
TGTGCCAGCAGCTACAGCGGTGGAAACACCATATATTTT
CASSYSGGNTIYF
>.|12|TRBD1|TRBV9|TRBJ1-1
TGTGCCAGCTCTCAGGGGGGCACTGAAGCTTTCTTT
CASSQGGTEAFF
>.|16|.|TRBV5-6|TRBJ2-1
TGTGCCAGCAGCTCGCGCCGGGCCCTAGGGGTCGATGAGCAGTTCTTC
CASSSRRALGVDEQFF
>.|13|.|TRBV9|TRBJ2-1
TGTGCCAGCAGCTCGCGGTCCTACAATGAGCAGTTCTTC
CASSSRSYNEQFF
>.|14|.|TRBV5-4|TRBJ2-5
TGTGCCAGCAGCGCATACAGGGATGGAGAGACCCAGTACTTC
CASSAYRDGETQYF
>.|13|.|TRBV18|TRBJ2-7
TGTGCCAGCTCACCAACAGCAGGGGGGGAGCAGTACTTC
CASSPTAGGEQYF
>.|11|.|TRBV29-1|TRBJ2-2
TGCAGCTGGACACAGGGCGGGGAGCTGTTTTTT
CSWTQGGELFF
>.|14|TRBD1|TRBV6-5|TRBJ1-3
TGTGCCAGCAGTTACGACAGGGGTGGGAACACCATATATTTT
CASSYDRGGNTIYF
>.|14|.|TRBV30|TRBJ1-1
TGTGCCTGGAGTGTCGGGGGGTCGAAGGCTGAAGCTTTCTTT
CAWSVGGSKAEAFF
>few|14|TRBD2|TRBV6-2/TRBV6-3|TRBJ2-3
TGTGCCAGCAGTCCCGCGGGGGGCCGTGATACGCAGTATTTT
CASSPAGGRDTQYF
>.|15|.|TRBV15|TRBJ2-3
TGTGCCACCAGCAGAGAGGGCAAGCGGGCAGATACGCAGTATTTT
CATSREGKRADTQYF
>.|13|.|TRBV5-1|TRBJ1-5
TGCGCCAGCAGTGAGAATAGCAATCAGCCCCAGCATTTT
CASSENSNQPQHF
>once|14|TRBD1|TRBV6-5|TRBJ2-5
TGTGCCAGCTTACGCACAGGGGGCCGGGGGACCCAGTACTTC
CASLRTGGRGTQYF
>.|15|.|TRBV4-1|TRBJ2-1
TGCGCCAGCAGCCAAGAACCGGCACTATCGGCTGAGCAGTTCTTC
CASSQEPALSAEQFF
>.|14|.|TRBV2|TRBJ2-1
TGTGCCAGCAATAGGGGGGGCTCCTACAATGAGCAGTTCTTC
CASNRGGSYNEQFF